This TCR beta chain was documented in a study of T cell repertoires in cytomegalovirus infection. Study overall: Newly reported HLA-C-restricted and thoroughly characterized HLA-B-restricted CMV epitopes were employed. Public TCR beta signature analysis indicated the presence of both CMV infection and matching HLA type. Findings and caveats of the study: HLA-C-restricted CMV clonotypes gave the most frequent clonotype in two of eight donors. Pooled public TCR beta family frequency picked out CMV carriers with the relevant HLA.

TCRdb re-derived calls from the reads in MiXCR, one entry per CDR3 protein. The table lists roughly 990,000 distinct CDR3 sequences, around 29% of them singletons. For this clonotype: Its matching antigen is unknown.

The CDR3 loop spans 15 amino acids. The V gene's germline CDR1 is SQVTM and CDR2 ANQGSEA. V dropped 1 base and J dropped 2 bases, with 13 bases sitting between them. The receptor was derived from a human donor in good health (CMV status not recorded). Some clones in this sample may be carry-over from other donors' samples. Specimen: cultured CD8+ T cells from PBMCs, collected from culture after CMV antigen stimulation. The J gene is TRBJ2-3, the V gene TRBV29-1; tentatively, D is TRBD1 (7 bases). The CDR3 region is CSVEGDREVTDTQYF. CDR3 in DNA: TGCAGCGTTGAAGGTGACAGGGAGGTCACAGATACGCAGTATTTT.